The 23 T cell receptor beta chains below come from one sample, sequenced in a study of response to subunit inactivated influenza vaccine (dated by TCRdb to about 2018). The library was prepared using RT-PCR. Sequencing relied on an Illumina HiSeq 2500. TCRdb's own reprocessing of the public reads used fastp at Q25 and MiXCR and kept productive beta chains. Identical CDR3 protein sequences are pooled into one entry, listed with their most common genes and DNA. The sample includes roughly 620,000 distinct CDR3 sequences, with 11% observed a single time. The ten largest clonotypes hold 9.5% to 11% of the sample. Another study also made use of these data, one on T cells expressing NK-cell markers. The second publication reports: 5'RACE template switching, by which a universal primer site and unique molecular identifiers were added, was used to make TCR beta cDNA libraries.

Material: PBMCs from blood, obtained on the day of vaccination. The receptors originated from a man aged 50 to 60 who received an inactivated influenza vaccine. Donor details come from another sample of the same person, matched by shared clones.

This clonotype was picked up many times. This chain joins TRBV11-2 and TRBJ2-3, with D possibly TRBD1 on 5 matching bases. The CDR3 runs to 14 residues. Trimming pared 5 bases from V and 1 base from J, leaving 10 bases between. In germline, CDR1 is SGHAT, CDR2 FQNNGV. CDR3 loop: CASSPGPRTDTQYF. The CDR3 coding sequence is TGTGCCAGCAGCCCAGGGCCCCGCACAGATACGCAGTATTTT.

In its sample, this clonotype was seen many times. V is TRBV28 and J is TRBJ2-5; D is tentatively TRBD1 or TRBD2 (6 bases each). Trimming left V 7 bases short and J 1 base short, with 13 bases between. The CDR3 is made up of 14 amino acids. CDR1 and CDR2 (germline): MDHEN, SYDVKM. CDR3 sequence (DNA): TGTGCCAGCACCGAACAGGGAGGCCAAGAGACCCAGTACTTC. Translated, it gives CASTEQGGQETQYF.

This clonotype was seen repeatedly, ten times or more. The chain employs TRBV15 and TRBJ1-5; D perhaps matches TRBD1 (6 bases). Trimming cost V 0 bases and J 2 bases, with 14 bases left between them. This CDR3 has 17 amino acids. The germline gives CDR1 LNHNV, CDR2 YYDKDF (reference sequence). Here the CDR3 reads CATSRDLWAGGNQPQHF. The CDR3 coding sequence is TGTGCCACCAGCAGAGATCTTTGGGCAGGGGGCAATCAGCCCCAGCATTTT.

The CDR3 region is CASRRLGDTQYF. Here the CDR3 DNA reads TGTGCCAGCAGGAGACTAGGAGATACGCAGTATTTT. The chain employs TRBV2 and TRBJ2-3; D is possibly TRBD2 (6 bases). Germline CDR1 SNHLY, CDR2 FYNNEI. Trimming took off 6 bases at V and 5 bases at J, with 9 bases between the two ends. This CDR3 is 12 amino acids long. The variable domain in full, completed from reference TRBV2 and TRBJ2-3, reads EPEVTQTPSHQVTQMGQEVILRCVPISNHLYFYWYRQILGQKVEFLVSFYNNEISEKSEIFDDQFSVERPDGSNFTLKIRSTKLEDSAMYFCASRRLGDTQYFGPGTRLTVL.

The chain carries TRBV28 and TRBJ2-2; no definite D call. The CDR3 length is 16 residues. V was cut by 4 bases and J by 3 bases, with 15 bases left in between. The germline V gene encodes CDR1 MDHEN and CDR2 SYDVKM. In DNA form, the CDR3 reads TGTGCCAGCAGTTACCTATCACATACCCACACCGGGGAGCTGTTTTTT. This translates into CASSYLSHTHTGELFF.

The table lists this clonotype with a few counts. The genes are TRBV5-1 and TRBJ2-5; 8 positions agree with TRBD1. Per germline, CDR1 SGHRS and CDR2 YFSETQ. V lost 4 bases to trimming and J lost 5 bases; unmatched junction nucleotides: 7. CDR3 length equals 14 residues. The CDR3 DNA follows: TGCGCCAGCAGCCATGACCGGGACAGGGAGACCCAGTACTTC. This encodes CASSHDRDRETQYF.

This chain connects TRBV6-1 to TRBJ2-1, with 9 bases matching TRBD2. V was pared by 4 bases and J by 4 bases, with 5 bases of the junction left unmatched. The V gene's germline CDR1 is MNHNS and CDR2 SASEGT. This CDR3 region has 15 residues. Written as DNA, the CDR3 is TGTGCCAGCAGTGGGACTAGCGCGACTTACAATGAGCAGTTCTTC. It codes for CASSGTSATYNEQFF.

The rearrangement joins TRBV20-1 to TRBJ1-1; no firm D call. There are 13 residues in the CDR3. V gave up 3 bases and J gave up 11 bases, with 19 bases separating them. Germline-derived CDR1 and CDR2 are DFQATT and SNEGSKA (reference sequence). CDR3 nucleotide sequence: TGCAGTGCTAGGACGGGGATAGGATGGTCGGCTTTCTTT. Its translation is CSARTGIGWSAFF.

This clonotype occurred a few times. The CDR3 DNA is TGCAGCGTCGGACAAGGTGGGGCCAACGTCCTGACTTTC. Its protein product is CSVGQGGANVLTF. J is TRBJ2-6 and V is TRBV29-1; perhaps TRBD1 as D (5 bases). The CDR3 has 13 amino acids. Germline V gives CDR1 SQVTM, CDR2 ANQGSEA. Trimming removed 6 bases from V and 3 bases from J, with 9 bases in between. Drawing the rest from reference TRBV29-1 and TRBJ2-6, the complete variable domain is SAVISQKPSRDICQRGTSLTIQCQVDSQVTMMFWYRQQPGQSLTLIATANQGSEATYESGFVIDKFPISRPNLTFSTLTVSNMSPEDSSIYLCSVGQGGANVLTFGAGSRLTVL.

This clonotype was seen only a few times. The chain uses TRBV20-1 and TRBJ2-2; 12 bases agree with TRBD2. Germline assignment: CDR1 DFQATT and CDR2 SNEGSKA (reference sequence). The CDR3 runs 16 residues. V was clipped by 4 bases and J by 2 bases; unmatched bases: 5. The CDR3 DNA follows: TGCAGTGCTAATCTAGCGGGAGGGCCTAACACCGGGGAGCTGTTTTTT. Amino acid sequence: CSANLAGGPNTGELFF.

The gene calls are TRBV6-1 and TRBJ2-5, with no clear D. Germline CDR1 reads MNHNS; CDR2 reads SASEGT. The CDR3 contains 14 residues. V was shortened by 5 bases and J by 5 bases, with 15 bases between the two germline ends. CDR3 region: CASSTWSASETQYF. The DNA for the CDR3 is TGTGCCAGCAGTACGTGGTCGGCCTCTGAGACCCAGTACTTC.

This clonotype has more than one count but fewer than ten. The CDR3 DNA sequence: TGTGCCAGCTCACCACCGGGGACAGGGGTCAGCGGCACTGAAGCTTTCTTT. Its translation is CASSPPGTGVSGTEAFF. This chain uses TRBV18 with TRBJ1-1, with 10 bases aligning to TRBD1. With V trimmed by 0 bases and J by 4 bases, 8 bases remained unmatched. The CDR3 is 17 residues long. From germline, CDR1 is KGHSH and CDR2 LQKENI.

This clonotype has more than one count but fewer than ten. The chain uses TRBV21-1 and TRBJ2-7; the table names TRBD1, a call not compared with the DNA. TRBV21-1 is reported as a pseudogene. This CDR3 comprises 14 residues. In DNA form, the CDR3 reads TGTGCCAGCAGCAAATTGGGGGGGAAGGTCGAGCAGTACTTC. Translation: CASSKLGGKVEQYF.

This clonotype was recorded a few times. The chain's CDR3 is CASRDRTGGTDTQYF. The DNA of the CDR3 is TGTGCCAGCAGGGATCGGACAGGGGGCACAGATACGCAGTATTTT. The gene calls are TRBV7-2 and TRBJ2-3; 9 bases line up with TRBD1. The CDR3 is 15 residues long. The V gene end was trimmed by 6 bases and the J gene end by 1 base; junction bases not matched to a gene: 5. Germline V gives CDR1 SGHTA, CDR2 FQGNSA.

This sequence joins TRBV18 and TRBJ2-6, with D perhaps TRBD2 (5 bases). With 3 bases removed from V and 4 bases from J, the gap between germline ends came to 13 bases. The CDR3 runs to 16 residues. Germline values: CDR1 KGHSH, CDR2 LQKENI. The CDR3 region is CASSPELAPGANVLTF. The DNA for the CDR3 is TGTGCCAGCTCACCTGAATTAGCGCCCGGGGCCAACGTCCTGACTTTC.

The chain combines TRBV9 with TRBJ2-1, with 8 bases that match TRBD1. Trimming took 4 bases from V and 7 from J; bases not matched to a gene: 10. The CDR3 runs to 15 residues. Germline-derived CDR1 and CDR2 are SGDLS and YYNGEE. As DNA, the CDR3 is TGTGCCAGCAGCCGGACAGGGATTAAGGAAAATGAGCAGTTCTTC. Protein sequence: CASSRTGIKENEQFF.

This clonotype has only a few counts. The chain employs TRBV15 and TRBJ2-7; TRBD1 matches 9 bases. Germline assignment: CDR1 LNHNV and CDR2 YYDKDF (reference sequence). The CDR3 has 16 residues. V was clipped by 1 base and J by 2 bases; unmatched bases: 6. The CDR3 DNA follows: TGTGCCACCAGCAGAGGGGGGGGACAGGGTCCCTACGAGCAGTACTTC. Translating it yields CATSRGGGQGPYEQYF. Based on the CDR3 plus reference TRBV15 and TRBJ2-7, the full variable domain is DAMVIQNPRYQVTQFGKPVTLSCSQTLNHNVMYWYQQKSSQAPKLLFHYYDKDFNNEADTPDNFQSRRPNTSFCFLDIRSPGLGDTAMYLCATSRGGGQGPYEQYFGPGTRLTVT.

This clonotype was detected only a few times. The chain couples TRBV3-1 to TRBJ2-3; D is unresolved. V was cut by 5 bases and J by 2 bases, with 8 bases left in between. The CDR3 is made up of 13 amino acids. CDR1 and CDR2 from the germline V gene are LGHDT and YNNKEL (reference sequence). The CDR3: CASSSRNTDTQYF. In DNA form, the CDR3 reads TGTGCCAGCAGCTCCCGTAACACAGATACGCAGTATTTT.

This CDR3 is CAISESGGPTNEKLFF. The CDR3, as DNA: TGTGCCATCAGTGAGTCGGGGGGACCAACTAATGAAAAACTGTTTTTT. The rearrangement joins TRBV10-3 to TRBJ1-4, with D perhaps matching TRBD1 (5 bases). CDR3 length: 16 residues. V was cut by 0 bases and J by 0 bases, with 8 bases left in between. Germline V gene data show CDR1 as ENHRY and CDR2 as SYGVKD.

The chain combines TRBV9 with TRBJ1-6; 8 bases match TRBD1. V gave up 0 bases and J gave up 5 bases; unmatched junction bases: 4. Germline V gene data show CDR1 as SGDLS and CDR2 as YYNGEE. The CDR3 loop spans 16 amino acids. This CDR3 reads CASSVAPGQDNSPLHF. In DNA form, the CDR3 reads TGTGCCAGCAGCGTAGCTCCGGGACAGGATAATTCACCCCTCCACTTT.

The gene calls are TRBV29-1 and TRBJ2-5, with 9 positions matching TRBD1. CDR1 and CDR2 (germline): SQVTM, ANQGSEA. The V gene end was trimmed by 4 bases and the J gene end by 7 bases; junction bases not matched to a gene: 7. The CDR3 consists of 13 residues. CDR3 region: CSVAMTGGLTQYF. DNA for the CDR3: TGCAGCGTTGCTATGACAGGGGGATTGACCCAGTACTTC.

The V and J genes are TRBV6-1 and TRBJ2-3; 8 nucleotides align to TRBD1. The CDR3 runs to 18 residues. Germline V gene sequence: CDR1 MNHNS, CDR2 SASEGT. Losses at the gene ends were 6 bases for V and 2 bases for J; bases not matched to a gene: 16. The CDR3 is CASSRKPSGQGPTDTQYF. In DNA, the CDR3 is TGTGCCAGCAGCCGAAAGCCCTCCGGACAGGGACCCACAGATACGCAGTATTTT.

The chain combines TRBV6-1 with TRBJ1-2; 7 bases fit TRBD1. This CDR3 contains 12 residues. V lost 4 bases and J lost 8; bases outside the gene matches: 4. Per the germline V gene, CDR1 is MNHNS and CDR2 is SASEGT. The CDR3 reads CASSATGRGYTF. The DNA of the CDR3 is TGTGCCAGCAGTGCGACAGGGAGAGGCTACACCTTC.